This T cell receptor beta chain was found in a study of blood T cell repertoires in COVID-19. Turning to the study itself: Sites across the United States, Italy and Spain contributed samples from acute and convalescent COVID-19.

This clone was seen only a few times. This CDR3 comprises 14 residues. Germline V lookup: CDR1 MNHEY, CDR2 SMNVEV (reference sequence). The ends lost 5 bases at V and 9 bases at J; junction bases unmatched: 5. Study processing details: Nucleated cell number was recorded as an estimate derived from reference gene primer amplification. The data were produced by immunoSEQ multiplex PCR, yet TCRdb's version contains in-frame clones alone and is incomplete. The DNA gave D and trimming, while V, J and clone size come from that table. The profile shows some 89,000 clones, roughly 86% of them singletons. The source of this sequence is an elderly woman with acute or convalescent COVID-19. This chain links TRBV27 with TRBJ1-6; 9 nucleotides align to TRBD1. The sequencing sample was made of peripheral blood. The CDR3 is CASSKGQGVSPLHF. The CDR3 nucleotides read TGTGCCAGCAGTAAGGGACAGGGCGTTTCACCCCTCCACTTT.